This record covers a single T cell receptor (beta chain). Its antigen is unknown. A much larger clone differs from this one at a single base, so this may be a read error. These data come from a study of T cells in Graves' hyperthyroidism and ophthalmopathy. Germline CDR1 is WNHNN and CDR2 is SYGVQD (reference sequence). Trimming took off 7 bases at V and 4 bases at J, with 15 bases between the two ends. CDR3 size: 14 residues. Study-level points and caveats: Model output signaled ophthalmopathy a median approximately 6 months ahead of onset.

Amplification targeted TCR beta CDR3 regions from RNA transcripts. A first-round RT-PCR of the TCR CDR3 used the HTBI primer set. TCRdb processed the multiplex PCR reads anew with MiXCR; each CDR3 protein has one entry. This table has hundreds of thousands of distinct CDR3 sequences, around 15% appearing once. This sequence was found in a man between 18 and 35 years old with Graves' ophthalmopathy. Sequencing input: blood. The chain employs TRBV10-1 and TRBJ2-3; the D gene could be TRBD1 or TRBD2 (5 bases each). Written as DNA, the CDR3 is TGCGCCAGCAAAGCGGACATCCACGCAGATACGCAGTATTTT. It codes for CASKADIHADTQYF.